This TCR beta chain was found in a study of TIL therapy for anti-PD-1-resistant metastatic lung cancer. Study at large: Four tumors were EGFR-mutant and two were ALK-rearranged. Study results and caveats: This highly selected cohort may not generalize to typical lung cancer patients.

With V trimmed by 10 bases and J by 9 bases, 8 bases remained unmatched. The germline gives CDR1 MDHEN, CDR2 SYDVKM. The CDR3 length is 13 residues. This was the immunoSEQ v3 assay. Data came from immunoSEQ multiplex PCR; TCRdb stores just in-frame clones and leaves some out. Altogether more than 35,000 clones are present, roughly 70% being singletons, with the ten largest covering 5.5% to 6.5%. Time point here: pre-treatment sample, taken before nivolumab and TIL therapy. Adults with stage 4 NSCLC were enrolled in a phase I trial. This clone occurred once. The target antigen is unknown. Sequencing used blood, obtained at baseline. J is TRBJ2-1 and V is TRBV28; the match to TRBD2 covers 11 bases. The sequence was obtained from a person between 30 and 79 years old with non-small cell lung cancer. The CDR3 loop reads CATRLAGSGEQFF. The DNA of the CDR3 is TGTGCCACACGACTAGCGGGATCGGGTGAGCAGTTCTTC. Filled out from reference TRBV28 and TRBJ2-1, the complete variable domain reads DVKVTQSSRYLVKRTGEKVFLECVQDMDHENMFWYRQDPGLGLRLIYFSYDVKMKEKGDIPEGYSVSREKKERFSLILESASTNQTSMYLCATRLAGSGEQFFGPGTRLTVL.